Sequencing of this TCR beta chain was carried out in a study of Graves' ophthalmopathy and Graves' hyperthyroidism (dated by TCRdb to between 2018 and 2020). Regarding the research as a whole: Peripheral blood was collected before any treatment was given, at the time of initial diagnosis. The study used TCR beta repertoire signatures to distinguish Graves' ophthalmopathy from Graves' hyperthyroidism and to predict progression to ophthalmopathy. In total, 135 blood samples were TCR-sequenced: roughly 45 ophthalmopathy, under 80 hyperthyroidism and some 17 hyperthyroidism-to-ophthalmopathy patients. To explore V-J signatures that distinguish ophthalmopathy from hyperthyroidism, a discovery set of about a hundred patients was enrolled, made up of 43 with ophthalmopathy and 55 to 65 with stable hyperthyroidism. For independent validation, a separate cohort was made up of some 19 hyperthyroidism patients plus 17 patients who later progressed from hyperthyroidism to ophthalmopathy. In over 5 hyperthyroidism patients, the T-cell repertoire of thyroid tissue was compared with the T-cell repertoire of blood. Following sampling, methimazole starting at 30 mg daily was administered to hyperthyroidism patients, and high-dose intravenous methylprednisolone was administered to ophthalmopathy patients. The approximately 98 discovery patients were randomly divided into training and test sets at a 7:3 ratio. Study-wide conclusions, independent of this receptor: The 13-signature model separated ophthalmopathy from stable hyperthyroidism with 87.88% sensitivity and 81.08% specificity in cross-validation, and 80%/75% in the test set. In validation, the model predicted ophthalmopathy progression with less than 71% sensitivity and roughly 72% specificity; 12 predicted patients were CT-confirmed with GO in a median of about 6.1 months. No statistical method was used to predetermine the sample size, and group allocation was not hidden from the investigators. Most expanded thyroid clonotypes with frequency above 0.001 were also detected in blood, suggesting blood repertoires may reflect the thyroid immune response.

Here V drops 4 bases and J drops 5 bases, and the junction holds 5 bases not matched to any gene. Spanning cysteine to phenylalanine, the CDR3 consists of 14 amino acids. The kept DNA is CDR3 alone, 42 bases in frame from the first base. The CDR1 and CDR2 encoded by the germline V gene are MNHNS and SASEGT. TCR beta CDR3 regions were amplified from RNA transcripts for repertoire sequencing. A first-round RT-PCR used HTBI primers with the Qiagen OneStep RT-PCR kit, followed by a second-round multiplex PCR, size selection and purification. The libraries underwent paired-end sequencing with 100 bp reads on an Illumina HiSeq2000. The paper's data handling went like this. SOAPnuke was used to process the reads, removing any read that contained adapters or uncalled bases, had a mean Phred below 15, or lacked an exact match to the constant primer or identifier. COPE v1.2.5 was used to merge the high-quality paired reads. Each unique nucleotide sequence was treated as a clonotype, and MiTCR v1.1 was used to align the clonotypes to the IMGT TRB V, D and J references. Analysis was restricted to V-J combinations with a frequency above 0.0001, which covered roughly 99% of repertoires. For each V-J combination, a TCR clonal expansion and chaos score was defined as the ratio of F50 clonal expansion to chaos observed in the TCRdist matrix. Features were reduced by Welch's t-statistics and random forest to around 14 V-J combinations, which fed a naive Bayes classifier. The similarity between thyroid and blood repertoires was quantified using the Morisita-Horn index. TCRdb reran the public reads through fastp at Q25 and MiXCR, keeping productive beta chains. Each CDR3 protein gets just one entry, which takes the most common genes and DNA from the rows behind it. The V and J calls and clone size come from TCRdb's table, not from the authors' own analysis. The sample includes hundreds of thousands of distinct CDR3 sequences, with more than 20% observed a single time. Clones ranked in the top ten supply around 3% of the sample.

In this sample, this clonotype turned up a few times. Its antigen is unknown. Within one base of it there is no much larger clone, and no base qualities were kept. Hyperthyroidism was defined as stable when no progression to ophthalmopathy occurred within 18 months of follow-up. Hyperthyroidism patients were newly diagnosed, were aged 18 to 65 years, and had a disease duration under 2 months. Anyone with other autoimmune diseases, uncontrolled infections, pregnancy or lactation was excluded from the study. Diagnosis relied on clinical symptoms, serum thyroxine, TRAb, thyroid ultrasound and orbital computed tomography. Using Ficoll-Paque density gradient centrifugation, PBMCs were isolated from over 8.5 ml of fresh peripheral blood. Trizol reagent was used to extract the total RNA, and its quality was then checked on an Agilent 2100 Bioanalyzer.

The receptor chain draws on TRBV6-1 and TRBJ1-2; TRBD1 matches 9 bases in the middle. Sequenced: peripheral blood. This sequence was found in a woman under 30 with stable Graves' hyperthyroidism. Donor details come from another sample of the same person, matched by shared clones. The CDR3 reads CASSAGTGTYGYTF. The bases read TGTGCCAGCAGTGCAGGGACAGGGACATATGGCTACACCTTC.